Listed below are T cell receptor beta chains from one sample, sequenced in a study of blood T cells in healthy people across ages. Each CDR3 protein is one row after TCRdb ran MiXCR on the 5' RACE reads. The sample records about 1.7 million distinct CDR3 sequences, about 30% being singletons. The sequencing sample was made of blood. The receptors were gathered from a woman under 40 in good health. CDR3s include the opening cysteine and the closing phenylalanine or tryptophan.

J gene,V gene,CDR3 length,CDR3 protein
TRBJ2-5,TRBV11-1,15,CASSFMGRIQETQYF
TRBJ2-3,TRBV7-2,15,CASSTQLAGADTQYF
TRBJ1-2,TRBV12-3/TRBV12-4,12,CASSVEDLGYTF
TRBJ2-3,TRBV7-8,18,CASSPFLLAGGPEDTQYF
TRBJ2-3,TRBV28,15,CASSPPSGVADTQYF
TRBJ1-5,TRBV7-2,14,CASSSRISNQPQHF
TRBJ2-5,TRBV6-6,15,CASRSGDRLGETQYF
TRBJ2-7,TRBV20-1,14,CSASPLADYYEQYF
TRBJ2-7,TRBV3-1,14,CASSVRDIKYEQYF
TRBJ2-7,TRBV7-9,15,CASSFAIAGNYEQYF
TRBJ1-2,TRBV3-1,13,CASSHSENYGYTF
TRBJ1-2,TRBV20-1,15,CSARKKGVYNYGYTF
TRBJ1-5,TRBV7-9,12,CASSSFLQPQHF
TRBJ2-3,TRBV3-1,14,CASATSGSGDTQYF
TRBJ2-2,TRBV5-5,15,CASSLNPANTGELFF
TRBJ2-1,TRBV7-3,14,CASSGDRGGSEQFF
TRBJ2-6,TRBV4-1,16,CASSQEPESGANVLTF
TRBJ2-7,TRBV20-1,11,CSARISEEQYF
TRBJ2-1,TRBV7-3,16,CASSVGLAGVSYEQFF
TRBJ1-6,TRBV21-1,13,CASSNRVESPLHF
TRBJ2-1,TRBV2,16,CASSETAARGANEQFF
TRBJ2-2,TRBV28,15,CASTRDSQRVGELFF
TRBJ2-1,TRBV5-1,16,CASSLKGPGSYNEQFF
TRBJ1-2,TRBV7-9,15,CASSLGQGEGYGYTF
TRBJ1-2,TRBV12-3/TRBV12-4,13,CASSRRGRNGYTF
TRBJ2-2,TRBV7-7,14,CASSPKGDTGELFF
TRBJ2-7,TRBV7-2,14,CASSSRYTMGEQYF
TRBJ2-7,TRBV2,14,CASRRDGNTYEQYF
TRBJ2-3,TRBV11-2,16,CASSPSSGRELDTQYF